The next 10 T cell receptor beta chains were all read from a single sample in a study of cytomegalovirus exposure and HLA in healthy donors. The PCR employed 60 Vbeta primers together with 13 Jbeta primers. Sequencing used immunoSEQ multiplex PCR; TCRdb keeps in-frame clones, though not all of them. The table counts 80,000 or so clones; about 13% lies in the top ten. Sequencing used PBMCs. Every receptor here comes from a man aged 50-60 years in good health and CMV-seropositive.

The gene calls are TRBV12-5 and TRBJ2-5, with TRBD2 identical over 13 bases. V gave up 3 bases and J gave up 6 bases; unmatched junction bases: 4. Germline lookup yields CDR1 LGHNT and CDR2 FRNRAP. The CDR3 contains 15 residues. The CDR3: CASGLGTSGEQTQYF. The CDR3 nucleotides are TGTGCTAGTGGTTTAGGGACTAGCGGGGAGCAGACCCAGTACTTC.

This chain uses TRBV6-1 with TRBJ2-2, with unresolved D. Trimming pared 2 bases from V and 6 bases from J, leaving 10 bases between. CDR1 and CDR2 (germline): MNHNS, SASEGT. CDR3 length: 14 residues. Here the CDR3 reads CASSESASPGELFF. In nucleotides, the CDR3 is TGTGCCAGCAGTGAATCCGCGTCCCCCGGGGAGCTGTTTTTT.

V gene TRBV7-2 combines with J gene TRBJ1-4; 8 nucleotides match TRBD1. CDR1 SGHTA and CDR2 FQGNSA come from the germline V gene. Unmatched junction bases numbered 5, after V lost 3 bases and J lost 8 bases. The CDR3 spans 14 residues. The CDR3 coding sequence is TGTGCCAGCAGCTTGGGACAGGAGGGAGAAAAACTGTTTTTT. Encoded protein: CASSLGQEGEKLFF.

The chain joins TRBV6-5 to TRBJ2-3; 11 bases agree with TRBD2. The V and J ends lost 2 bases and 3 bases, in that order; junction bases with no gene match: 1. The CDR3 totals 15 residues. In germline, CDR1 is MNHEY, CDR2 SVGAGI. Here the CDR3 DNA reads TGTGCCAGCAGTTACCTAGCGGGGGGTACAGATACGCAGTATTTT. Its protein is CASSYLAGGTDTQYF.

The chain carries TRBV6-6 and TRBJ2-3, with TRBD2 as a possible D gene (5 bases). This CDR3 is 15 amino acids long. The V end was cut by 1 base, the J end by 2 bases, with 10 bases between. The germline V gene has CDR1 MNHNY and CDR2 SVGAGI (reference sequence). The CDR3 coding sequence is TGTGCCAGCAGTTACTACCGGCTAGCCACAGATACGCAGTATTTT. Protein sequence: CASSYYRLATDTQYF.

The V call is TRBV28, the J call TRBJ2-7; a weak D match, TRBD1 (5 bases). Germline loops: CDR1 MDHEN, CDR2 SYDVKM. CDR3 length: 16 residues. Trimming removed 4 bases from V and 1 base from J, with 17 bases in between. The CDR3 spells CASSWKKTDFSYEQYF. CDR3 sequence (DNA): TGTGCCAGCAGTTGGAAGAAGACAGATTTTTCCTACGAGCAGTACTTC.

The J gene is TRBJ2-2, the V gene TRBV6-4; maybe TRBD2 (6 bases). Deletions cut 0 bases from V and 4 bases from J, with 9 bases between. Germline V CDR1 and CDR2: MRHNA, SNTAGT. CDR3 length: 15 residues. CDR3 protein: CASSDSGGATGELFF. For the CDR3, the DNA is TGTGCCAGCAGTGACTCGGGCGGGGCCACCGGGGAGCTGTTTTTT.

The J gene is TRBJ2-5, the V gene TRBV19, with D perhaps matching TRBD1 (6 bases). With 1 base removed from V and 4 bases from J, the gap between germline ends came to 13 bases. Germline values: CDR1 LNHDA, CDR2 SQIVND (reference sequence). The CDR3 is made up of 15 amino acids. The CDR3 region has the DNA TGTGCCAGTAGTATAGGACAGGCCGGGCGAGAGACCCAGTACTTC. Protein sequence: CASSIGQAGRETQYF. The variable domain in full, completed from reference TRBV19 and TRBJ2-5, reads DGGITQSPKYLFRKEGQNVTLSCEQNLNHDAMYWYRQDPGQGLRLIYYSQIVNDFQKGDIAEGYSVSREKKESFPLTVTSAQKNPTAFYLCASSIGQAGRETQYFGPGTRLLVL.

This chain uses TRBV18 with TRBJ2-1, with D possibly being TRBD1 (6 bases). The CDR3 contains 17 residues. The V and J ends lost 3 bases and 0 bases respectively, with 15 bases between them. Germline-derived CDR1 and CDR2 are KGHSH and LQKENI. The CDR3 DNA follows: TGTGCCAGCTCACCGACCTCCGGGACAAGCTCCTACAATGAGCAGTTCTTC. This gives the protein CASSPTSGTSSYNEQFF.

J is TRBJ1-4 and V is TRBV5-6; 11 nucleotides agree with TRBD1. Germline CDR1 SGHDT, CDR2 YYEEEE. Trimming took 6 bases from V and 6 from J; bases not matched to a gene: 7. The CDR3 contains 15 residues. The CDR3 coding sequence is TGTGCCAGCACCATTCCGGGACAGGGGGATGAAAAACTGTTTTTT. Its translation: CASTIPGQGDEKLFF.